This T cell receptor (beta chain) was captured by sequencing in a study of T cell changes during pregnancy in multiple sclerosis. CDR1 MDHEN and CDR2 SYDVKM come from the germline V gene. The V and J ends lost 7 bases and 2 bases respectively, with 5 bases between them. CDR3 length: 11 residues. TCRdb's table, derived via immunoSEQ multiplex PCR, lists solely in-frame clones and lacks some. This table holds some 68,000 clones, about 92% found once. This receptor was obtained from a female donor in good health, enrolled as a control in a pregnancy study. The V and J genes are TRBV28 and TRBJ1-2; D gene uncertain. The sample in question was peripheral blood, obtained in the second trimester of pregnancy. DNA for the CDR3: TGTGCCAGCATGGCAAACTATGGCTACACCTTC. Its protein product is CASMANYGYTF.